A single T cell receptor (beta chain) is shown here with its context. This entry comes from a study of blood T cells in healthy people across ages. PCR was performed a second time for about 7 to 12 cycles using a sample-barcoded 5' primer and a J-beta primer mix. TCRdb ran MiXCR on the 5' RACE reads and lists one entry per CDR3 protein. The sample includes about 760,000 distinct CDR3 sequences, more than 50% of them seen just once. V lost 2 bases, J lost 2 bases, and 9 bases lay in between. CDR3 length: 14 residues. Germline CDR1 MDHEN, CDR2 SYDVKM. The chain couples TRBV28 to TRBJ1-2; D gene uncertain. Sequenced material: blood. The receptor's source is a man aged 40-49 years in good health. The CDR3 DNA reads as TGTGCCAGCAGTTTAGCTATGAAAAACTATGGCTACACCTTC. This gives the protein CASSLAMKNYGYTF.